A selection of T cell receptor beta chains follows, all from one sample in a study of control samples from healthy donors and cancer patients. Method: immunoSEQ multiplex PCR; TCRdb's copy keeps in-frame clones and lacks some. This sample has some 120,000 clones, with roughly 90% found just once. The sample taken for sequencing was blood. The receptors were gathered from a man younger than 30 in good health. Both conserved end residues are part of each CDR3. A D gene is named only where the DNA matches it firmly. Clone size, where shown, is once, few, many, or a class for clones that have expanded.

D gene,clone size,J gene,V gene,CDR3 DNA,CDR3 protein
TRBD1,-,TRBJ2-1,TRBV29-1,TGCAGCGTTGAAGTGCTCCGGACAGGGTGGAATGAGCAGTTCTTC,CSVEVLRTGWNEQFF
-,-,TRBJ1-1,TRBV25-1,TGTGCCAGCAGTCCGGGGGGGCGGGGCACTGAAGCTTTCTTT,CASSPGGRGTEAFF
-,-,TRBJ1-3,TRBV5-4,TGTGCCAGCAGCTGGGAACCCAACTCTGGAAACACCATATATTTT,CASSWEPNSGNTIYF
-,-,TRBJ1-2,TRBV29-1,TGCAGCGTTGAATCCATCGCATATGGCTACACCTTC,CSVESIAYGYTF
-,-,TRBJ2-1,TRBV4-1,TGCGCCAGCAGCCAAGACGGCGGAAGCTCCTACAATGAGCAGTTCTTC,CASSQDGGSSYNEQFF
-,once,TRBJ1-2,TRBV21-1,TGTGCCAGCAGCAAAGTAGAGGTGGGGGGCTACACCTTC,CASSKVEVGGYTF
-,-,TRBJ1-4,TRBV20-1,TGCAGTGGGGGTACGAATGAAAAACTGTTTTTT,CSGGTNEKLFF
TRBD2,-,TRBJ2-4,TRBV5-1,TGCGCCAGCAGCTTGGGACTAGCGGTAAACATTCAGTACTTC,CASSLGLAVNIQYF
TRBD2,once,TRBJ2-3,TRBV10-3,TGTGCCATCAGTGAGTCGGCGGGGGGGACAGATACGCAGTATTTT,CAISESAGGTDTQYF
-,few,TRBJ1-2,TRBV6-7,TGTGCCAGCAGTTCAAATCCTCCGGACTATGGCTACACCTTC,CASSSNPPDYGYTF
TRBD2,-,TRBJ2-5,TRBV5-1,TGCGCCAGCAGCTTGGCGGGGCGGGGGGCTATCTCAGAGACCCAGTACTTC,CASSLAGRGAISETQYF
-,few,TRBJ1-2,TRBV5-1,TGCGCCAGCAGGAAAGGACAGAACACTAACTATGGCTACACCTTC,CASRKGQNTNYGYTF
-,-,TRBJ2-5,TRBV12-3/TRBV12-4,TGTGCCAGCAGCAGAGACTTACAAGAGACCCAGTACTTC,CASSRDLQETQYF
-,-,TRBJ2-1,TRBV18,TGTGCCAGCTCACGCACTAGCTCAACCGGCAATGAGCAGTTCTTC,CASSRTSSTGNEQFF
-,once,TRBJ2-2,TRBV7-7,TGTGCCAGCAGCCCTAAGGTCACTACGAACACCGGGGAGCTGTTTTTT,CASSPKVTTNTGELFF
TRBD1,-,TRBJ2-7,TRBV10-2,TGCGCCAGCAGTGAGTCGCCGCAGCCAGGGGGCGAGCAGTACTTC,CASSESPQPGGEQYF
-,-,TRBJ1-1,TRBV3-1/TRBV3-2,TGTGCCAGCAGCCAAGGGGTCAGCTCGAACACTGAAGCTTTCTTT,CASSQGVSSNTEAFF
-,-,TRBJ2-7,TRBV27,TGTGCCAGCTCCCGGGACACGGTGGTCCACGAGCAGTACTTC,CASSRDTVVHEQYF
TRBD2,-,TRBJ2-4,TRBV6-5,TGTGCCAGCAGTCAGACTAGCACCATTCAGTACTTC,CASSQTSTIQYF
-,-,TRBJ2-1,TRBV5-4,TGTGCCAGCACCCCTGGGGGCAGGGAGGGAGTCAATGAGCAGTTCTTC,CASTPGGREGVNEQFF
-,-,TRBJ1-1,TRBV6-5,TGTGTCAGCAGGGATCAGGGGTTGACTGAAGCTTTCTTT,CVSRDQGLTEAFF
-,-,TRBJ2-7,TRBV19,TGTGCCAGTAGCCATATCGTGCAGTACTTC,CASSHIVQYF
-,few,TRBJ1-5,TRBV2,TGTGCCAGCAAGGGGAGGGCTGATGGCAATCAGCCCCAGCATTTT,CASKGRADGNQPQHF
TRBD1,-,TRBJ1-2,TRBV20-1,TGCAGTGATAGTAGGGGGCCCGCTTCTGGCTACACCTTC,CSDSRGPASGYTF
-,-,TRBJ2-7,TRBV27,TGTGCCAGCAGGGAGGGAGAGGGAATCTCCTACGAGCAGTACTTC,CASREGEGISYEQYF
TRBD1,-,TRBJ1-2,TRBV5-1,TGCGCCAGCAGCGCCGCCGGGACAGTAACCTATGGCTACACCTTC,CASSAAGTVTYGYTF
-,-,TRBJ2-3,TRBV11-2,TGTGCCAGCAGCTTAGAGACTAGCACAGATACGCAGTATTTT,CASSLETSTDTQYF
-,-,TRBJ1-2,TRBV14,TGTGCCAGCAGCCTCCGAAGCGGGGCGGCGTACTATGGCTACACCTTC,CASSLRSGAAYYGYTF
-,-,TRBJ2-5,TRBV9,TGTGCCAGCAGCGTAGCAGGAAAGGTGGAGACCCAGTACTTC,CASSVAGKVETQYF
TRBD2,-,TRBJ2-3,TRBV18,TGTGCCAGCTCACTAAGCGGGGGAGAGGATACGCAGTATTTT,CASSLSGGEDTQYF
-,-,TRBJ2-3,TRBV5-1,TGCGCCAGCAGCCCCCTCGGCTCAAAGACAGATACGCAGTATTTT,CASSPLGSKTDTQYF
-,-,TRBJ1-2,TRBV10-3,TGTGCCATCAATCCAGGAGACTATGGCTACACCTTC,CAINPGDYGYTF
-,-,TRBJ2-3,TRBV27,TGTGCCAGCAGTTTATCCCCCGAGGGATACTCTAGCACAGATACGCAGTATTTT,CASSLSPEGYSSTDTQYF
-,-,TRBJ1-3,TRBV4-1,TGCGCCGGCAGCCAAGAGGAGGGCACCATATATTTT,CAGSQEEGTIYF
-,-,TRBJ2-5,TRBV12-3/TRBV12-4,TGTGCCAGCAGCCCTAGGACAGAAGAGACCCAGTACTTC,CASSPRTEETQYF
-,-,TRBJ2-7,TRBV18,TGTGCCAGCTCACCTCCGAGCTCCTACGAGCAGTACTTC,CASSPPSSYEQYF
TRBD2,-,TRBJ2-3,TRBV9,TGTGCCAGCAGCGTAGTTATCGGAGGGGAGGGAGCGGATACGCAGTATTTT,CASSVVIGGEGADTQYF
-,-,TRBJ1-1,TRBV4-1,TGCGCCAGCAGCCAGGACAGATTTTCGAACACTGAAGCTTTCTTT,CASSQDRFSNTEAFF
-,-,TRBJ1-1,TRBV11-2,TGTGCCAGCAGCTTACAGGGGAGGGGTATCACTGAAGCTTTCTTT,CASSLQGRGITEAFF
-,once,TRBJ1-3,TRBV18,TGTGCCAGCTCACCTACGGACACCCCTGGAAACACCATATATTTT,CASSPTDTPGNTIYF
TRBD2,-,TRBJ2-1,TRBV7-6,TGTGCCAGCAGCGGAGGGACTAGCGGGGGGGGATACAATGAGCAGTTCTTC,CASSGGTSGGGYNEQFF
TRBD1,-,TRBJ2-7,TRBV29-1,TGCAGCGTTGAAGTCCCAGGACAGGGAGCCGAGCAGTACTTC,CSVEVPGQGAEQYF
-,-,TRBJ1-2,TRBV6-4,TGTGCCAGCAGTGCGGGGGAGGCTAACTATGGCTACACCTTC,CASSAGEANYGYTF
TRBD1,once,TRBJ1-2,TRBV4-1,TGCGCCAGCAGCCAAGTAGACAGGGATGGCTACACCTTC,CASSQVDRDGYTF
TRBD1,-,TRBJ2-7,TRBV30,TGTGCCTGGAGTACCCAGGGGGCCGGCGAGCAGTACTTC,CAWSTQGAGEQYF
TRBD1,-,TRBJ2-3,TRBV15,TGTGCCACCAGTCGACAGGGCTACACAGATACGCAGTATTTT,CATSRQGYTDTQYF
TRBD1,-,TRBJ1-2,TRBV10-3,TGTGCCATCACTGAGGGACAGGGCTATGGCTACACCTTC,CAITEGQGYGYTF
-,-,TRBJ2-3,TRBV13,TGTGCCAGCAGCTTAGCATTGGGGCGAGATACGCAGTATTTT,CASSLALGRDTQYF
TRBD1,-,TRBJ1-5,TRBV6-5,TGTGCCAGCCGGACAGGTTATAGCAATCAGCCCCAGCATTTT,CASRTGYSNQPQHF
-,-,TRBJ2-3,TRBV9,TGTGCCAGCAGCGTCCTCACAGATACGCAGTATTTT,CASSVLTDTQYF
TRBD1,-,TRBJ2-2,TRBV15,TGTGCCACCAGCCGGGGGGACAGGGGGGTGACCGGGGAGCTGTTTTTT,CATSRGDRGVTGELFF
-,-,TRBJ2-1,TRBV27,TGTGCCAGCAGATGGGGGGCCAACTCCTACAATGAGCAGTTCTTC,CASRWGANSYNEQFF
-,-,TRBJ1-2,TRBV18,TGTGCCAGCTCACAGAACAGGGTGAGCTATGGCTACACCTTC,CASSQNRVSYGYTF
TRBD1,-,TRBJ1-3,TRBV5-5,TGTGCCAGCAGCTTCAACCCAACACAGGGGAATAGAAACACCATATATTTT,CASSFNPTQGNRNTIYF
TRBD1,-,TRBJ2-4,TRBV19,TGTGCCAGTAGTATAGGACAGGGTGGCATTCAGTACTTC,CASSIGQGGIQYF
TRBD1,-,TRBJ2-4,TRBV7-9,TGTGCCAGCAGCTTAAGGGGGCAAGAAGCCAAAAACATTCAGTACTTC,CASSLRGQEAKNIQYF
-,few,TRBJ1-1,TRBV6-1,TGTGCCAGCAGTGAACGGGAGGGGAGCACTGAAGCTTTCTTT,CASSEREGSTEAFF
TRBD2,-,TRBJ2-1,TRBV5-4,TGTGCCAGCAGCTTAGGCGGGGGGGCCTACAATGAGCAGTTCTTC,CASSLGGGAYNEQFF
TRBD1,-,TRBJ2-7,TRBV5-6,TGTGCCAGCAGCTTGGGGGCAGGGGGCCCCTACGAGCAGTACTTC,CASSLGAGGPYEQYF
-,-,TRBJ1-3,TRBV7-9,TGTGCCAGCAGCTTACAGGGAAACTCTGGAAACACCATATATTTT,CASSLQGNSGNTIYF